Sequencing of this T cell receptor (beta chain) was carried out in a study of radiotherapy plus CTLA-4 blockade in lung cancer. Here immunoSEQ multiplex PCR was the method, and the copy in TCRdb shows in-frame clones only, minus some. The data show fewer than 40,000 clones, roughly three quarters seen once. Trimming cost V 0 bases and J 3 bases; bases outside gene matches: 7. CDR3 length equals 16 residues. The germline V gene has CDR1 SGDLS and CDR2 YYNGEE. The J gene is TRBJ2-7, the V gene TRBV9, with 9 bases aligning to TRBD2. The sequence was collected from a human donor with non-small cell lung cancer that progressed on radiotherapy plus ipilimumab. Sequencing was performed on peripheral blood, taken from a patient treated with radiotherapy plus ipilimumab. The CDR3 sequence is CASSVDPSGGHYEQYF. DNA of the CDR3: TGTGCCAGCAGCGTAGATCCCAGCGGGGGGCACTACGAGCAGTACTTC. Filled out from reference TRBV9 and TRBJ2-7, the complete variable domain reads DSGVTQTPKHLITATGQRVTLRCSPRSGDLSVYWYQQSLDQGLQFLIQYYNGEERAKGNILERFSAQQFPDLHSELNLSSLELGDSALYFCASSVDPSGGHYEQYFGPGTRLTVT.